The sequence of this T cell receptor (beta chain) was determined in a study of T cells after yellow fever vaccination. In this sample, this clonotype turned up many times. In making TCR cDNA, 5'RACE template switching added a universal primer site and UMIs to it. From the 5' RACE reads, TCRdb called clonotypes with MiXCR, one entry per CDR3 protein. The sample comprises approximately 6,300 distinct CDR3 sequences, 6.5% of which are singletons, and 55% to 75% rests with the top ten. This CDR3 region has 16 residues. V gave up 8 bases and J gave up 0 bases; unmatched junction bases: 10. Regarding the study as a whole: Subsequent booster samples again held most clones from primary vaccination (roughly 96% CD4, about 85% CD8). Abundant contaminating clonotypes from the bulk population could appear in FACS-sorted repertoires.

The TCR comes from a man younger than 30 who received the YFV17D yellow fever vaccine. Sequences were derived from PBMCs, either bulk or a sorted T-cell subset (CD4+, CD8+, memory, or dextramer-sorted; not recorded which), sampled approximately 15 days after the first yellow fever vaccination. The chain carries TRBV12-3 or TRBV12-4 and TRBJ2-5, with TRBD2 matching over 9 bases. The CDR3 loop is CASSSAGGLHQETQYF. As DNA, the CDR3 is TGTGCCAGCTCGTCGGCGGGGGGGCTGCACCAAGAGACCCAGTACTTC.